This T cell receptor (beta chain) derives from a study of T cell responses to AZD1222 COVID-19 vaccine. Profiled with immunoSEQ multiplex PCR; TCRdb holds only in-frame clones, not every one. The sample has 95,000 to 150,000 clones; 85% to 90% are singletons. From germline, CDR1 is MNHNS and CDR2 SASEGT. The V and J ends lost 4 bases and 4 bases, in that order; junction bases with no gene match: 8. The CDR3 loop spans 16 amino acids. Sequenced here: peripheral blood, sampled on day 0 of AZD1222 vaccination. The genes are TRBV6-1 and TRBJ1-5; 9 bases are a match to TRBD1. The clonotype originates from an adult in good health. In DNA form, the CDR3 reads TGTGCCAGCAGTGTTACAGGGGGCCTTGTAAATCAGCCCCAGCATTTT. This codes for CASSVTGGLVNQPQHF.